The 32 T cell receptor beta chains below come from one sample, sequenced in a study of siplizumab effects on memory and regulatory T cells. Data came from immunoSEQ multiplex PCR; TCRdb stores just in-frame clones and leaves some out. Of 90,000 to 150,000 clones detected, roughly 93% appear once; the ten largest clones hold roughly 0.15%. Specimen: non-Treg CD4+ T cells sorted from blood. Every receptor here comes from a human donor in good health.

The V gene is TRBV6-4, the J gene TRBJ1-1; D remains ambiguous. The CDR3 consists of 14 residues. Germline CDR1 reads MRHNA; CDR2 reads SNTAGT. Deletions cut 7 bases from V and 2 bases from J, with 14 bases between. CDR3 residues: CASKVEEINTEAFF. CDR3 nucleotides: TGTGCCAGCAAAGTGGAGGAGATTAACACTGAAGCTTTCTTT.

The chain joins TRBV28 to TRBJ2-5; 8 bases line up with TRBD1. The V segment lost 5 bases and the J segment 4 bases; nucleotides outside the gene matches: 9. This CDR3 spans 15 amino acids. Per the germline V gene, CDR1 is MDHEN and CDR2 is SYDVKM. The CDR3 spells CASSQTGQGRETQYF. The CDR3 DNA reads as TGTGCCAGCAGTCAAACAGGACAGGGTAGAGAGACCCAGTACTTC.

Turning to this clone: Other DNA sequences in the sample encode the same CDR3. The J gene is TRBJ1-2, the V gene TRBV6-5; no clear D. Between the trimmed V and J ends, which lost 7 bases and 4 bases, there was a span of 10 bases. Germline assignment: CDR1 MNHEY and CDR2 SVGAGI. The CDR3 totals 12 residues. The CDR3 sequence: CASKEGSYGYTF. The CDR3 region has the DNA TGTGCCAGCAAGGAAGGGTCCTATGGCTACACCTTC.

The chain couples TRBV9 to TRBJ2-3; the D gene is possibly TRBD2 (5 bases). V was cut by 3 bases and J by 0 bases, with 14 bases left in between. This CDR3 region has 16 residues. Germline V CDR1 and CDR2: SGDLS, YYNGEE. The CDR3 loop is CASSAPPEGSTDTQYF. The CDR3 DNA sequence: TGTGCCAGCAGCGCCCCCCCAGAGGGCAGCACAGATACGCAGTATTTT.

CDR3 sequence: CASIAGVHEQYF. Here the CDR3 DNA reads TGTGCCAGCATTGCGGGGGTCCACGAGCAGTACTTC. The chain joins TRBV6-7 to TRBJ2-7; 7 bases agree with TRBD2. TRBV6-7 is classed as an ORF, of uncertain function. The V and J ends lost 7 bases and 5 bases, in that order; junction bases with no gene match: 5. This CDR3 comprises 12 residues.

This clone was detected only once. The chain has TRBV6-5 and TRBJ2-3; unclear D gene. Germline V lookup: CDR1 MNHEY, CDR2 SVGAGI. V gave up 0 bases and J gave up 2 bases, with 9 bases separating them. CDR3 length equals 15 residues. The CDR3 DNA is TGTGCCAGCAGTTACTCGAACCAGGTCACAGATACGCAGTATTTT. Translated: CASSYSNQVTDTQYF.

The rearrangement links TRBV7-2 to TRBJ2-3; 9 bases fit TRBD1. The length of the CDR3 is 16 residues. Germline trimming cut 5 bases from V and 4 bases from J; bases unmatched to any gene: 10. Germline-derived CDR1 and CDR2 are SGHTA and FQGNSA. CDR3 in amino acids: CASSQTGTGFADTQYF. In DNA form, the CDR3 reads TGTGCCAGCAGCCAAACCGGGACAGGGTTCGCAGATACGCAGTATTTT.

The chain uses TRBV12-5 and TRBJ2-7; D is unclear. Per the germline V gene, CDR1 is LGHNT and CDR2 is FRNRAP. V lost 1 base and J 3 bases, leaving 4 bases between the germline ends. The CDR3 is 12 amino acids. The CDR3 coding sequence is TGTGCTAGTGGTTTGGGGGACTACGAGCAGTACTTC. It specifies CASGLGDYEQYF. Together with reference TRBV12-5 and TRBJ2-7, the CDR3 gives the full variable domain: DARVTQTPRHKVTEMGQEVTMRCQPILGHNTVFWYRQTMMQGLELLAYFRNRAPLDDSGMPKDRFSAEMPDATLATLKIQPSEPRDSAVYFCASGLGDYEQYFGPGTRLTVT.

This sequence joins TRBV10-3 and TRBJ2-7; TRBD2 agrees at 12 bases. The J segment lost 3 bases and the V segment lost 9 bases, leaving 0 bases of the junction unmatched. Germline lookup yields CDR1 ENHRY and CDR2 SYGVKD. This CDR3 contains 12 residues. The CDR3 DNA follows: TGTGCCATGGGACTAGCGGGCTACGAGCAGTACTTC. It translates to CAMGLAGYEQYF.

V and J are TRBV19 and TRBJ2-7; 9 bases line up with TRBD2. Trimming removed 0 bases from V and 3 bases from J; junction bases left unmatched: 6. This CDR3 spans 16 amino acids. CDR1 is LNHDA and CDR2 is SQIVND in the germline V gene (reference sequence). The CDR3 nucleotides are TGTGCCAGTAGTATAGAGAGGCTAGCGGGGAACTACGAGCAGTACTTC. Its translation is CASSIERLAGNYEQYF.

The V gene is TRBV2, the J gene TRBJ2-1, with D hard to call. The germline gives CDR1 SNHLY, CDR2 FYNNEI. V was clipped by 2 bases and J by 10 bases, with 30 bases between them. The CDR3 is 19 amino acids. CDR3 residues: CASSELVSIQIREIVEQFF. CDR3 bases: TGTGCCAGCAGTGAACTAGTATCGATCCAGATTAGGGAAATCGTCGAGCAGTTCTTC.

In nucleotides, the CDR3 is TGTGCCAGCAGCTTCGGGGCGAACACCGGGGAGCTGTTTTTT. This translates into CASSFGANTGELFF. V and J are TRBV5-6 and TRBJ2-2; D is perhaps TRBD2 (5 bases). V was trimmed by 2 bases and J by 0 bases, leaving 5 bases between them. Germline CDR1 reads SGHDT; CDR2 reads YYEEEE. The CDR3 totals 14 residues.

The gene calls are TRBV30 and TRBJ1-2; D call uncertain. Trimming cost V 0 bases and J 8 bases, with 19 bases left between them. Germline V lookup: CDR1 GTSNPN, CDR2 SVGIG (reference sequence). CDR3 length: 15 amino acids. CDR3 loop: CAWSVPGQLWRGYTF. The CDR3 DNA follows: TGTGCCTGGAGTGTACCGGGCCAACTATGGAGGGGCTACACCTTC.

The rearrangement uses TRBV5-4 and TRBJ2-7; unclear D gene. The length of the CDR3 is 14 residues. V shed 4 bases and J shed 5 bases, with 16 bases lying between them. Germline loops: CDR1 SGHNT, CDR2 YYREEE (reference sequence). DNA of the CDR3: TGTGCCAGCAGCCCCGGTACCCGAGCCCACGAGCAGTACTTC. It is translated as CASSPGTRAHEQYF.

V and J are TRBV2 and TRBJ2-7, with 11 bases lining up with TRBD1. Germline lookup yields CDR1 SNHLY and CDR2 FYNNEI. The J segment lost 7 bases and the V segment lost 7 bases, leaving 12 bases of the junction unmatched. This CDR3 region has 15 residues. In DNA, the CDR3 is TGTGCCAGCAAGGCCGACGGACAGGGGGCGGGAGAGCAGTACTTC. This sequence encodes CASKADGQGAGEQYF.

About this clone: This sample also contains other DNA sequences that code for the same CDR3. The CDR3: CASSPTLGGGTGELFF. The DNA of the CDR3 is TGCGCCAGCAGCCCCACCCTCGGGGGAGGGACCGGGGAGCTGTTTTTT. The chain uses TRBV4-1 and TRBJ2-2; 7 bases agree with TRBD2. The CDR3 is made up of 16 amino acids. From germline, CDR1 is MGHRA and CDR2 YSYEKL. The junction had 10 bases not matched to a gene; V was cut back by 4 bases and J by 5 bases.

The rearrangement links TRBV9 to TRBJ2-7; 10 bases line up with TRBD1. The CDR3 has 14 amino acids. Germline assignment: CDR1 SGDLS and CDR2 YYNGEE. Trimming removed 3 bases from V and 3 bases from J; junction bases left unmatched: 3. CDR3 DNA: TGTGCCAGCAGCGCCGGGACAGGGGTCTACGAGCAGTACTTC. Amino acids: CASSAGTGVYEQYF.

The chain uses TRBV6-1 and TRBJ2-3; maybe TRBD1 (6 bases). CDR3 length: 13 residues. The germline gives CDR1 MNHNS, CDR2 SASEGT. Trimming stripped 0 bases from V and 10 bases from J, with 11 bases between. CDR3 region: CASSEAGALPQYF. The CDR3 region has the DNA TGTGCCAGCAGTGAAGCGGGGGCGCTACCGCAGTATTTT.

The chain carries TRBV2 and TRBJ2-3, with 9 bases that match TRBD1. Looked up from germline, CDR1 is SNHLY and CDR2 is FYNNEI. The V gene end was trimmed by 5 bases and the J gene end by 8 bases; junction bases not matched to a gene: 11. The length of the CDR3 is 15 residues. The CDR3 DNA reads TGTGCCAGCAGTACGGACAGGGGCGGCCGGGCTACGCAGTATTTT. Translating gives CASSTDRGGRATQYF.

The chain carries TRBV25-1 and TRBJ1-2; possible D gene TRBD1, 5 bases. CDR1 is MGHDK, CDR2 SYGVNS, per germline. This CDR3 has 13 residues. V lost 2 bases to trimming and J lost 5 bases, with 9 bases between them. The CDR3 sequence is CASSEPGSYGYTF. CDR3 coding DNA: TGTGCCAGCAGTGAACCAGGGTCATATGGCTACACCTTC.

V and J are TRBV5-4 and TRBJ2-2; 8 bases fit TRBD1. The CDR3 runs to 15 residues. Germline lookup yields CDR1 SGHNT and CDR2 YYREEE (reference sequence). V was clipped by 1 base and J by 5 bases; unmatched bases: 4. CDR3 coding DNA: TGTGCCAGCAGCTTGAAGAGGGACAGGACCGGGGAGCTGTTTTTT. This translates into CASSLKRDRTGELFF.

This clone appeared once. The chain employs TRBV5-4 and TRBJ2-6; D gene uncertain. The CDR3 spans 16 residues. Germline V CDR1 and CDR2: SGHNT, YYREEE (reference sequence). Trimming stripped 1 base from V and 0 bases from J, with 8 bases between. Written as DNA, the CDR3 is TGTGCCAGCAGCTTGATTGGGGACTCTGGGGCCAACGTCCTGACTTTC. This encodes CASSLIGDSGANVLTF.

V usage is TRBV6-5 and J usage is TRBJ1-5; no clear D gene. This CDR3 contains 14 residues. Trimming cost V 6 bases and J 6 bases, with 15 bases left between them. Germline CDR1 reads MNHEY; CDR2 reads SVGAGI. CDR3 loop: CASSNGPEGQPQHF. The CDR3 DNA reads as TGTGCCAGCAGCAACGGGCCGGAAGGTCAGCCCCAGCATTTT.

This clone has a single count. V usage is TRBV9 and J usage is TRBJ1-1, with D possibly TRBD1 on 5 matching bases. Trimming took 5 bases from V and 0 from J, leaving 14 bases between them. From germline, CDR1 is SGDLS and CDR2 YYNGEE. The CDR3 is 15 residues long. Written as DNA, the CDR3 is TGTGCCAGCAGTGGATTTTCCAGGGTGAACACTGAAGCTTTCTTT. It translates to CASSGFSRVNTEAFF.

The rearrangement joins TRBV2 to TRBJ1-5; maybe TRBD1 (5 bases). The germline gives CDR1 SNHLY, CDR2 FYNNEI. V shed 4 bases and J shed 3 bases, with 13 bases lying between them. The CDR3 covers 15 residues. In DNA form, the CDR3 reads TGTGCCAGCAGTGTTATAGGGGAGCCCAATCAGCCCCAGCATTTT. This translates into CASSVIGEPNQPQHF.

V is TRBV7-3 and J is TRBJ1-1; 9 nucleotides match TRBD1. CDR1 is SGHTA and CDR2 is FQGTGA in the germline V gene. The CDR3 covers 16 residues. Trimming cost V 1 base and J 4 bases; bases outside gene matches: 7. CDR3 DNA sequence: TGTGCCAGCAGCTTAAACAGGGGGCAAGGGGGCACTGAAGCTTTCTTT. Amino acids: CASSLNRGQGGTEAFF.

V gene TRBV18 combines with J gene TRBJ1-1; D remains ambiguous. The V gene lost 1 base and the J gene lost 0 bases, with 9 bases spanning the gap. Germline V gene data show CDR1 as KGHSH and CDR2 as LQKENI. The CDR3 is made up of 15 amino acids. CDR3 loop: CASSPRSDLNTEAFF. The CDR3 DNA reads as TGTGCCAGCTCACCACGATCGGACTTGAACACTGAAGCTTTCTTT.

This chain uses TRBV27 with TRBJ1-5, with D uncertain. The length of the CDR3 is 14 residues. CDR1 and CDR2 from the germline V gene are MNHEY and SMNVEV (reference sequence). V was clipped by 5 bases and J by 3 bases, with 11 bases between them. CDR3 region: CASSPQTNNQPQHF. CDR3 coding DNA: TGTGCCAGCAGTCCCCAGACCAACAATCAGCCCCAGCATTTT.

This clone was seen a single time. The V and J genes are TRBV5-1 and TRBJ1-4; 9 bases agree with TRBD1. CDR3 size: 14 residues. With 4 bases clipped from V and 4 bases from J, the junction kept 2 bases outside the gene matches. Germline CDR1 is SGHRS and CDR2 is YFSETQ. This CDR3 is CASSPTGGNEKLFF. CDR3 bases: TGCGCCAGCAGCCCGACAGGGGGTAATGAAAAACTGTTTTTT.

The rearrangement links TRBV6-1 to TRBJ1-2; D is ambiguous. Germline V gene sequence: CDR1 MNHNS, CDR2 SASEGT. The CDR3 is made up of 15 amino acids. V was shortened by 3 bases and J by 4 bases, with 15 bases between the two germline ends. The CDR3 sequence is CASSEDQTFGYGYTF. The CDR3 nucleotides read TGTGCCAGCAGTGAGGACCAGACTTTCGGCTATGGCTACACCTTC.

This chain links TRBV7-9 with TRBJ1-2; D is perhaps TRBD1 (6 bases). This CDR3 is built from 13 residues. Germline CDR1 and CDR2: SEHNR and FQNEAQ (reference sequence). The V end was cut by 5 bases, the J end by 2 bases, with 9 bases between. CDR3 sequence (DNA): TGTGCCAGCAGCCTCGGACAGAACTATGGCTACACCTTC. Protein sequence: CASSLGQNYGYTF.

Here the CDR3 reads CASSPRPLAGNDNEQFF. The CDR3 coding sequence is TGTGCCAGTAGTCCCCGGCCCCTAGCGGGGAATGACAATGAGCAGTTCTTC. The V and J genes are TRBV19 and TRBJ2-1, with TRBD2 matching over 9 bases. V lost 5 bases, J lost 5 bases, and 13 bases stayed unmatched. The CDR3 sequence is 17 residues long. Germline CDR1 LNHDA, CDR2 SQIVND (reference sequence). Looking up the rest from reference TRBV19 and TRBJ2-1 gives the full variable domain: DGGITQSPKYLFRKEGQNVTLSCEQNLNHDAMYWYRQDPGQGLRLIYYSQIVNDFQKGDIAEGYSVSREKKESFPLTVTSAQKNPTAFYLCASSPRPLAGNDNEQFFGPGTRLTVL.